A selection of T cell receptor beta chains follows, all from one sample in a study of cytomegalovirus exposure and HLA in healthy donors. Using immunoSEQ multiplex PCR, the repertoire was profiled, and TCRdb retains in-frame clones only, with some absent. The sample carries about 170,000 clones, about 85% recorded once. Sample: PBMCs. The receptors derive from a boy between 2 and 10 years old in good health and CMV-seronegative. CDR3s include the opening cysteine and the closing phenylalanine or tryptophan. The D gene is left open where the match is weak. Clone size appears in some rows only: once, few, many, or a class for an expanded clone.

>.|TRBJ1-1|TRBV28|.
TGTGCCAGCAGTGCACGGGAGGGATTTAAGGACACTGAAGCTTTCTTT
CASSAREGFKDTEAFF
>.|TRBJ1-3|TRBV9|.
TGTGCCAGCAGTCCGTCAGGGGCCACTGGAAACACCATATATTTT
CASSPSGATGNTIYF
>.|TRBJ1-1|TRBV7-9|.
TGTGCCAGCAGTCTGGAGTGGACTGAAGCTTTCTTT
CASSLEWTEAFF
>TRBD1|TRBJ2-7|TRBV28|.
TGTGCCAGCAGCCGAATTGGACAGGGGTCAAGCTCCTACGAGCAGTACTTC
CASSRIGQGSSSYEQYF
>TRBD2|TRBJ2-3|TRBV29-1|.
TGCAGCGTCGGCGGGAGGGCGATTGAAACGCAGTATTTT
CSVGGRAIETQYF
>.|TRBJ2-5|TRBV4-1|.
TGCGCCAGCAGCCATGGGGGGGCACAAGAGACCCAGTACTTC
CASSHGGAQETQYF
>.|TRBJ1-2|TRBV28|.
TGTGCCAGCAGTACCACGGGTGGGGGCAGAGTTGGCTACACCTTC
CASSTTGGGRVGYTF
>TRBD1|TRBJ2-5|TRBV13|.
TGTGCCAGCAGCCGTGGGACAGTACAAGAGACCCAGTACTTC
CASSRGTVQETQYF
>TRBD1|TRBJ2-1|TRBV6-1|.
TGTGCCAGCAGTGATGACCCGGGACAGGAGCAGTTCTTC
CASSDDPGQEQFF
>TRBD2|TRBJ2-7|TRBV9|.
TGTGCCAGCAGCGACTTAGCGGGAGGGCCGCGCGAGCAGTACTTC
CASSDLAGGPREQYF
>.|TRBJ1-5|TRBV19|few
TGTGCCAGTAGGCCTGTAGGGGGACAGCCCCAGCATTTT
CASRPVGGQPQHF
>TRBD2|TRBJ2-1|TRBV5-1|.
TGCGCCAGCAGCTTGGCCGTGGGCGGGGGGGCCTACAATGAGCAGTTCTTC
CASSLAVGGGAYNEQFF
>TRBD2|TRBJ2-4|TRBV2|once
TGTGCCAGCAGTAGCGGGGTAGCCAAAAACATTCAGTACTTC
CASSSGVAKNIQYF
>.|TRBJ1-1|TRBV6-1|.
TGTGCCAGCAGTGAAGTGGCCATGAACACTGAAGCTTTCTTT
CASSEVAMNTEAFF
>TRBD1|TRBJ2-7|TRBV15|.
TGTGCCACCAGCAGAGGATGGGGACAGGGGAACGAGCAGTACTTC
CATSRGWGQGNEQYF
>.|TRBJ2-2|TRBV7-9|.
TGTGCCAGCAGCTTAGCGAAGCACACCGGGGAGCTGTTTTTT
CASSLAKHTGELFF
>.|TRBJ2-1|TRBV29-1|few
TGCAGCGTCCCCGTAGATATTGGTGAGCAGTTCTTC
CSVPVDIGEQFF
>.|TRBJ1-6|TRBV6-5|.
TGTGCCAGCAGTTACGGGCGCACACCCCTCCACTTT
CASSYGRTPLHF
>TRBD1|TRBJ1-3|TRBV4-1|.
TGCGCCAGCAGCAACGACAGGGGGCTTGGAAACACCATATATTTT
CASSNDRGLGNTIYF
>TRBD1|TRBJ1-2|TRBV19|.
TGTGCCAGTAGTGCCGAGGACAGGGTCTATGGCTACACCTTC
CASSAEDRVYGYTF
>TRBD1|TRBJ1-2|TRBV27|.
TGTGCCAGCACCTTGGACAGGGAGGGGGGCTACACCTTC
CASTLDREGGYTF
>.|TRBJ1-4|TRBV28|.
TGTGCCAGCAGTTCGCTTCTTGACGGGGAAAAACTGTTTTTT
CASSSLLDGEKLFF
>TRBD1|TRBJ2-3|TRBV19|.
TGTGCCAGTAGTTCTCCGGGACAGTCCACGCAGTATTTT
CASSSPGQSTQYF
>.|TRBJ2-5|TRBV2|.
TGTGCCAATTTAAGGGGGGAGGGTCAAGAGACCCAGTACTTC
CANLRGEGQETQYF
>TRBD1|TRBJ2-7|TRBV9|.
TGTGCCAGCAGCGTAGGGGACAGTTACTTATCCTACGAGCAGTACTTC
CASSVGDSYLSYEQYF
>TRBD2|TRBJ2-5|TRBV15|.
TGTGCCACCAGCAGTGCTAGCGGGGGCCAAGAGACCCAGTACTTC
CATSSASGGQETQYF
>.|TRBJ1-1|TRBV27|.
TGTGCCAGCGGGGGGGCAGCTTCGAACACTGAAGCTTTCTTT
CASGGAASNTEAFF
>.|TRBJ2-1|TRBV19|.
TGTGCCAGTAGTATTCAATACAATGAGCAGTTCTTC
CASSIQYNEQFF
>TRBD1|TRBJ2-1|TRBV28|.
TGTGCCAGCAGTTCAAGGACAGGAAAAGAGTTCTTC
CASSSRTGKEFF
>.|TRBJ2-5|TRBV5-1|.
TGCGCCAGCAGCTTTGAGGGGGGGTACCAAGAGACCCAGTACTTC
CASSFEGGYQETQYF
>.|TRBJ2-6|TRBV25-1|.
TGTGCCAGCAGTGCCGCAGGGAACTCTGGGGCCAACGTCCTGACTTTC
CASSAAGNSGANVLTF
>TRBD1|TRBJ1-4|TRBV14|.
TGTGCCAGCAGCCAAGGTCCGGGACAGGGAACGGAAAAACTGTTTTTT
CASSQGPGQGTEKLFF
>TRBD1|TRBJ2-4|TRBV5-1|.
TGCGCCAGCAGCTTGGCAGTGACAGGGGGTCTGGACATTCAGTACTTC
CASSLAVTGGLDIQYF
>TRBD2|TRBJ2-1|TRBV18|.
TGTGCCAGCTCACCACGCGTGACTAGCGGGAGTAGGGATGAGCAGTTCTTC
CASSPRVTSGSRDEQFF
>TRBD1|TRBJ1-1|TRBV7-3|few
TGTGCCAGCAGATTGACAGGGGACACTGAAGCTTTCTTT
CASRLTGDTEAFF
>.|TRBJ1-5|TRBV6-6|.
TGTGCCAGCAGGCGACAGTTGGGCAATCAGCCCCAGCATTTT
CASRRQLGNQPQHF
>TRBD2|TRBJ2-7|TRBV2|.
TGTGCCAGCAGGGAGGGAGGGCCGTACGAGCAGTACTTC
CASREGGPYEQYF
>.|TRBJ2-7|TRBV10-2|.
TGCGCCAGCGTCGAGACAGGTTCCTACGAGCAGTACTTC
CASVETGSYEQYF
>TRBD1|TRBJ2-6|TRBV29-1|.
TGCAGCGTTTCGGAACGGACAGGGAGCTCTGGGGCCAACGTCCTGACTTTC
CSVSERTGSSGANVLTF
>.|TRBJ1-2|TRBV14|once
TGTGCCAGCAGCCAAGTCCGGACAGCGACGAGTAACTATGGCTACACCTTC
CASSQVRTATSNYGYTF
>TRBD2|TRBJ2-1|TRBV2|.
TGTGCCGTTAGCGGGAGAGTTGATGAGCAGTTCTTC
CAVSGRVDEQFF
>TRBD2|TRBJ2-7|TRBV4-2|.
TGTGCCAGCAGCCAAGATGGGACGGGAGGCGGATACGAGCAGTACTTC
CASSQDGTGGGYEQYF
>TRBD2|TRBJ2-1|TRBV18|.
TGTGCCAGCTCACCCCCGGGACTATCGTACGATGAGCAGTTCTTC
CASSPPGLSYDEQFF
>.|TRBJ1-1|TRBV19|.
TGTGCCAGTAGTTCCCGGGGGGCACACACTGAAGCTTTCTTT
CASSSRGAHTEAFF
>.|TRBJ2-7|TRBV5-4|.
TGTGCCAGCAGCTCGAGTCAGGCGCCTTACGAGCAGTACTTC
CASSSSQAPYEQYF
>.|TRBJ2-3|TRBV6-4|.
TGTGCCAGCAGTGACTCCCGGGGAGGCGATACGCAGTATTTT
CASSDSRGGDTQYF
>TRBD2|TRBJ2-1|TRBV28|.
TGTGCCAGCAGCTCCCCGGGACTAGCGAGGTACAATGAGCAGTTCTTC
CASSSPGLARYNEQFF
>TRBD2|TRBJ2-3|TRBV15|few
TGTGCCACCAGCAGAGTGAGTAGGACTAGCGGCTTTGCAGATACGCAGTATTTT
CATSRVSRTSGFADTQYF
>.|TRBJ1-6|TRBV28|.
TGTGCCAGCAGTTATGGCGGGAGTAATAATTCACCCCTCCACTTT
CASSYGGSNNSPLHF
>.|TRBJ2-7|TRBV2|.
TGTGCCAGCAGTGTAGATAGCGCCTCTAACGAGCAGTACTTC
CASSVDSASNEQYF
>.|TRBJ1-2|TRBV6-5|.
TGTGCCAGCAGGATGGGAAAACAGGGTGTCTATGGCTACACCTTC
CASRMGKQGVYGYTF
>.|TRBJ2-1|TRBV27|.
TGTGCCAGCGGCGATCCGGGATCGGACAATGAGCAGTTCTTC
CASGDPGSDNEQFF
>TRBD2|TRBJ2-2|TRBV7-3|.
TGTGCCAGCAGCTCAACCGGACTAGCGGGAGACACCGGGGAGCTGTTTTTT
CASSSTGLAGDTGELFF
>TRBD2|TRBJ2-2|TRBV19|.
TGTGCCAGTACCTCACAGGGACTAGCGATTGCCGGGGAGCTGTTTTTT
CASTSQGLAIAGELFF
>.|TRBJ2-3|TRBV7-9|.
TGTGCCAGCAGCTTAGTACAGGGTGCAGATACGCAGTATTTT
CASSLVQGADTQYF
>.|TRBJ1-1|TRBV2|.
TGTGCCAGCAGGAGAAACCCCAGGGGATGGGAAACTGAAGCTTTCTTC
CASRRNPRGWETEAFF
>.|TRBJ2-3|TRBV2|.
TGTGCCAGCCTACGACTGGGGCTTGGTGCAGATACGCAGTATTTT
CASLRLGLGADTQYF
>.|TRBJ1-2|TRBV5-1|.
TGCGCCAGCAGCTTGGATGTCAGTAACTATGGCTACACCTTC
CASSLDVSNYGYTF